Below, one T cell receptor (beta chain) is given with its context. Trimming cost V 8 bases and J 6 bases; bases outside gene matches: 9. The germline CDR1 and CDR2 sequences are SNHLY and FYNNEI. The CDR3 extends over 14 amino acids. This sample stems from a study of beta chain features in type 1 diabetes. The investigators reverse transcribed all of the isolated RNA, so they sequenced expressed TCRB transcripts. Sequencing used immunoSEQ multiplex PCR; TCRdb keeps in-frame clones, though not all of them. This sample has fewer than 650,000 clones, with 15% to 19% found just once. The sequence derives from a man younger than 35 in good health. V usage is TRBV2 and J usage is TRBJ2-3, with TRBD1 matching 9 bases. Sequenced: naive CD4+ T cells from blood. CDR3 sequence (DNA): TGTGCCAGCCAACAGGGGGCGAGATCTGATACGCAGTATTTT. Protein sequence: CASQQGARSDTQYF.